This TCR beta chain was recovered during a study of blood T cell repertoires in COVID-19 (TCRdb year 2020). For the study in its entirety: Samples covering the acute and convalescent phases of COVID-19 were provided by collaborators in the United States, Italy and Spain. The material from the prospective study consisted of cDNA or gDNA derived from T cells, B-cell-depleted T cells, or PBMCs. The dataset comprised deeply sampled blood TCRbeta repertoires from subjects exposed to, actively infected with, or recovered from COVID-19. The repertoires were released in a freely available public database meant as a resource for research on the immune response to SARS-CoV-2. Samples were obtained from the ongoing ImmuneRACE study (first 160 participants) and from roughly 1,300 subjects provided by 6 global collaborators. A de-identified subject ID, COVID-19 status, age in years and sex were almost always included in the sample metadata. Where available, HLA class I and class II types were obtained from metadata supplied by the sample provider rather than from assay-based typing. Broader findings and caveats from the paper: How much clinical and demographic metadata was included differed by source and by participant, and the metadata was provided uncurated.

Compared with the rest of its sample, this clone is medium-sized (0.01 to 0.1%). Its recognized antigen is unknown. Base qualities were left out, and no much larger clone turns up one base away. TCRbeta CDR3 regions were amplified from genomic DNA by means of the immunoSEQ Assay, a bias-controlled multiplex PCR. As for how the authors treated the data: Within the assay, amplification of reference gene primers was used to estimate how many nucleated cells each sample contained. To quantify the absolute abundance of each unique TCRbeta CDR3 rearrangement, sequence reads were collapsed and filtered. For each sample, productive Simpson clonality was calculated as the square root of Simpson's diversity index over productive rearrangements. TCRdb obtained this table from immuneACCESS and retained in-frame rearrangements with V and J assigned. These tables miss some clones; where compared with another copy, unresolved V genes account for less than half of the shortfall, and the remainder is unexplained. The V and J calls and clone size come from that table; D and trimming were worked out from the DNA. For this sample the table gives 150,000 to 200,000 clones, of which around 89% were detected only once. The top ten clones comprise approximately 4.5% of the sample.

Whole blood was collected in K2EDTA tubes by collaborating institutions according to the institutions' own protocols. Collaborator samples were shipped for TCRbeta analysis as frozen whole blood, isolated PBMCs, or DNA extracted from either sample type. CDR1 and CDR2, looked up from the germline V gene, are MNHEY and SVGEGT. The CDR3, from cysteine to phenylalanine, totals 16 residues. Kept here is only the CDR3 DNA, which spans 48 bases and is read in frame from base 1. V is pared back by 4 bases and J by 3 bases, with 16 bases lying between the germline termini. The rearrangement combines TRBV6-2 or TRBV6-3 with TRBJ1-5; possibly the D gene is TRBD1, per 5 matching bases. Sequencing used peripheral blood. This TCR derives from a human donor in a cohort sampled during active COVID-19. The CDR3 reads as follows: CASSLLIGAPNQPQHF. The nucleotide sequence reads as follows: TGTGCCAGCAGTTTACTTATAGGGGCCCCCAATCAGCCCCAGCATTTT.